These 28 T cell receptor beta chains were all obtained from the same sample, sequenced in a study of blood T cells in healthy people across ages. A second PCR, run for roughly 7 to 11 cycles, used a sample-barcoded 5' primer plus a J-beta primer mix. TCRdb recomputed calls from the 5' RACE reads with MiXCR, one row per CDR3 protein. Of approximately 580,000 distinct CDR3 sequences listed, around 24% are singletons. The sample was also reused in another study, on T cells of mothers and their children.

The material sequenced was blood. Receptor source: a boy between 10 and 17 years old in good health.

This clonotype has just a few counts. This chain connects TRBV20-1 to TRBJ2-7; 12 nucleotides match TRBD2. The closer fit of TRBJ2-5 to the DNA end suggests the J call may be wrong. The germline V gene has CDR1 DFQATT and CDR2 SNEGSKA (reference sequence). This CDR3 has 16 amino acids. The CDR3 DNA reads as TGCAGTGCTAGAGCCCTAGCGGGGGGGAGGTCGGAGACCCAGTACTTC. This codes for CSARALAGGRSETQYF.

A few counts support this clonotype. The V and J genes are TRBV29-1 and TRBJ2-5; 7 bases map to TRBD1. With the DNA end fitting TRBJ2-7 better, the J assignment may be wrong. This CDR3 spans 14 amino acids. Germline V gives CDR1 SQVTM, CDR2 ANQGSEA. The DNA of the CDR3 is TGCAGCGTGGGACCCAAACAGGGGACCTACGAGCAGTACTTC. Its protein product is CSVGPKQGTYEQYF.

This clonotype was seen only a few times. The genes are TRBV12-3 or TRBV12-4 and TRBJ2-7; 7 positions match TRBD1. The ends lost 4 bases at V and 3 bases at J; junction bases unmatched: 6. This CDR3 comprises 14 residues. The CDR3 loop is CASSWRRGHYEQYF. The CDR3 DNA is TGTGCCAGCAGTTGGCGAAGGGGGCACTACGAGCAGTACTTC.

The chain joins TRBV15 to TRBJ2-5; TRBD1 might be the D (5 bases). Gene TRBJ2-7 matches the end of the DNA better, so the J call may be wrong. Germline CDR1 and CDR2: LNHNV and YYDKDF (reference sequence). The CDR3 runs 13 residues. DNA for the CDR3: TGTGCCACCAGCAGGACAGTTCTCTACGAGCAGTACTTC. Translating gives CATSRTVLYEQYF.

V is TRBV4-2 and J is TRBJ2-7, with a weak D call TRBD2 (6 bases). The V gene lost 4 bases and the J gene lost 3 bases, with 22 bases spanning the gap. The CDR3 has 17 amino acids. The V gene's germline CDR1 is LGHNA and CDR2 YNFKEQ. DNA of the CDR3: TGTGCCAGCAGCCGGGAACTAGCTCAGAGTTCCCACTACGAGCAGTACTTC. This sequence encodes CASSRELAQSSHYEQYF.

This clonotype was detected many times. The V call is TRBV28, the J call TRBJ2-7; TRBD2 matches at 12 bases. With 6 bases clipped from V and 3 bases from J, the junction kept 6 bases outside the gene matches. This CDR3 spans 15 amino acids. The germline V gene has CDR1 MDHEN and CDR2 SYDVKM. CDR3 bases: TGTGCCAGCAGCCCCACTAGCGGGGGGTTCTACGAGCAGTACTTC. Residues: CASSPTSGGFYEQYF.

This clonotype was recorded a few times. This chain uses TRBV7-3 with TRBJ2-5; possibly TRBD2 for D (6 bases). Germline assignment: CDR1 SGHTA and CDR2 FQGTGA. CDR3 length: 17 residues. Trimming removed 1 base from V and 3 bases from J, with 18 bases in between. The CDR3 DNA sequence: TGTGCCAGCAGCTTAATCGGGCGGGGAGCGGGCAAAGAGACCCAGTACTTC. This codes for CASSLIGRGAGKETQYF.

This clonotype was found a few times. The gene calls are TRBV29-1 and TRBJ2-2; 7 bases agree with TRBD1. The CDR3 runs 14 residues. CDR1 and CDR2 from the germline V gene are SQVTM and ANQGSEA. V shed 6 bases, J shed 2 bases, and the junction held 6 bases outside the gene matches. The CDR3 is CSVRDRSNTGELFF. In nucleotides, the CDR3 is TGCAGCGTCAGGGACAGAAGTAACACCGGGGAGCTGTTTTTT.

The rearrangement uses TRBV4-1 and TRBJ2-1; D gene uncertain. V lost 4 bases, J lost 5 bases, and 6 bases lay in between. Germline assignment: CDR1 MGHRA and CDR2 YSYEKL. The CDR3 is 12 residues long. The CDR3 nucleotides are TGCGCCAGCAGCCGGCCACACAATGAGCAGTTCTTC. Encoded protein: CASSRPHNEQFF.

This clonotype was detected ten times or more. The chain employs TRBV5-1 and TRBJ2-7; D ambiguous. Per germline, CDR1 SGHRS and CDR2 YFSETQ. Trimming pared 4 bases from V and 7 bases from J, leaving 0 bases between. The CDR3 loop spans 8 amino acids. The CDR3 region has the DNA TGCGCCAGCAGCGAGCAGTACTTC. This gives the protein CASSEQYF.

This chain joins TRBV24-1 and TRBJ2-1; D gene uncertain. Germline V gene sequence: CDR1 KGHDR, CDR2 SFDVKD. The CDR3 contains 15 residues. Trimming left V 6 bases short and J 0 bases short, with 11 bases between. The CDR3 DNA is TGTGCCACCAGTAGGTCGACTCCCTCCTACAATGAGCAGTTCTTC. Protein product: CATSRSTPSYNEQFF.

The rearrangement links TRBV20-1 to TRBJ2-1, with 7 bases lining up with TRBD2. Looked up from germline, CDR1 is DFQATT and CDR2 is SNEGSKA (reference sequence). V gave up 3 bases and J gave up 8 bases; unmatched junction bases: 10. The CDR3 runs 14 residues. The CDR3 spells CSASRSSGTDEQFF. The CDR3 bases are TGCAGTGCTAGTAGATCTAGCGGAACGGATGAGCAGTTCTTC.

This clonotype turned up a few times. This chain joins TRBV27 and TRBJ2-5; TRBD1 aligns across 7 bases. The DNA end favors TRBJ2-7, so the J call may be wrong. The germline V gene encodes CDR1 MNHEY and CDR2 SMNVEV (reference sequence). This CDR3 is built from 14 residues. CDR3 amino acids: CASSSRGFPYEQYF. The CDR3 bases are TGTGCCAGCAGTTCCAGGGGGTTTCCCTACGAGCAGTACTTC.

This clonotype showed up just a few times. The chain recombines TRBV21-1 with TRBJ2-1. TRBV21-1 is recorded as a pseudogene. The CDR3 is made up of 16 amino acids. The CDR3: CASSKSLEIGYNEQFF. CDR3 DNA sequence: TGTGCCAGCAGTAAAAGTTTGGAGATAGGTTACAATGAGCAGTTCTTC.

The chain uses TRBV27 and TRBJ2-3; TRBD2 matches 9 bases. Germline CDR1 MNHEY, CDR2 SMNVEV (reference sequence). The CDR3 contains 18 residues. The V gene end was trimmed by 2 bases and the J gene end by 6 bases; junction bases not matched to a gene: 15. The CDR3 DNA reads TGTGCCAGCAGTTTAAGGAGGGGCGGGAGGGCCCCTTCGGATACGCAGTATTTT. Amino acids: CASSLRRGGRAPSDTQYF.

V and J are TRBV7-2 and TRBJ2-3; TRBD2 matches 8 bases. With 8 bases clipped from V and 3 bases from J, the junction kept 13 bases outside the gene matches. The CDR3 runs 16 residues. Germline CDR1 and CDR2: SGHTA and FQGNSA. CDR3 in DNA: TGTGCCAGCGGACCAAGGACTAGCCCTCAAACAGATACGCAGTATTTT. This translates into CASGPRTSPQTDTQYF.

The chain couples TRBV6-2 or TRBV6-3 to TRBJ2-3, with D uncertain. This CDR3 contains 14 residues. Germline loops: CDR1 MNHEY, CDR2 SVGEGT. The V end lost 3 bases, the J end lost 0 bases, and 7 bases lay between the germline ends. As DNA, the CDR3 is TGTGCCAGCAGTTATTTGAGTAGCACAGATACGCAGTATTTT. This sequence encodes CASSYLSSTDTQYF.

In its sample, this clonotype was seen a few times. The V call is TRBV24-1, the J call TRBJ2-5; D not certain. Trimming took off 4 bases at V and 8 bases at J, with 19 bases between the two ends. Looked up from germline, CDR1 is KGHDR and CDR2 is SFDVKD. The CDR3 length is 15 residues. Here the CDR3 reads CATSDPRDAVRTQYF. Here the CDR3 DNA reads TGTGCCACCAGTGACCCCCGCGACGCCGTTCGAACCCAGTACTTC.

This clonotype has a handful of counts. The chain joins TRBV7-6 to TRBJ2-1; tentatively, D is TRBD1 (6 bases). The germline V gene has CDR1 SGHVS and CDR2 FNYEAQ. The CDR3 totals 15 residues. Trimming shortened V by 4 bases and J by 1 base, and 11 bases separated the two germline ends. The DNA for the CDR3 is TGTGCCAGCAGCTCAACAGGGCAATCCTACAATGAGCAGTTCTTC. Encoded protein: CASSSTGQSYNEQFF.

This clonotype has just a few counts. The J gene is TRBJ2-3, the V gene TRBV4-3, with D perhaps TRBD2 (6 bases). The length of the CDR3 is 15 residues. V was clipped by 4 bases and J by 9 bases, with 20 bases between them. In germline, CDR1 is LGHNA, CDR2 YSLEER. The CDR3 spells CASSRGTAEDGTQYF. As DNA, the CDR3 is TGCGCCAGCAGCCGAGGGACTGCCGAAGACGGGACGCAGTATTTT.

J is TRBJ2-1 and V is TRBV4-1, with 12 bases that match TRBD2. The V gene end was trimmed by 0 bases and the J gene end by 15 bases; junction bases not matched to a gene: 15. The CDR3 runs to 17 residues. The V gene's germline CDR1 is MGHRA and CDR2 YSYEKL. The CDR3 coding sequence is TGCGCCAGCAGCCAAGATCTTCTAGCGGGAGGGCCGGGGGTATTGTTCTTC. Translating gives CASSQDLLAGGPGVLFF.

The V and J genes are TRBV28 and TRBJ2-5; TRBD1 aligns across 12 bases. The J call is doubtful: the DNA matches TRBJ2-7 better. Per the germline V gene, CDR1 is MDHEN and CDR2 is SYDVKM. The CDR3 has 15 amino acids. CDR3 DNA sequence: TGTGCCAGCAGTCCACCGGGACAGGGGGCCCACGAGCAGTACTTC. Translated: CASSPPGQGAHEQYF.

The chain links TRBV29-1 to TRBJ2-3; 9 bases fit TRBD2. CDR1 is SQVTM and CDR2 is ANQGSEA in the germline V gene. V was clipped by 4 bases and J by 2 bases; unmatched bases: 1. This CDR3 is built from 13 residues. The CDR3 here is CSVGGRATDTQYF. The CDR3, as DNA: TGCAGCGTTGGCGGGAGGGCCACAGATACGCAGTATTTT.

This clonotype was observed a handful of times. The chain uses TRBV5-5 and TRBJ2-7; D is perhaps TRBD2 (5 bases). CDR1 is SGHKS, CDR2 YYEKEE, per germline (reference sequence). This CDR3 has 15 residues. Trimming pared 4 bases from V and 3 bases from J, leaving 17 bases between. CDR3 in amino acids: CASSPELEAIYEQYF. CDR3 in DNA: TGTGCCAGCAGCCCAGAATTGGAGGCAATCTACGAGCAGTACTTC.

This chain joins TRBV29-1 and TRBJ2-7; 9 nucleotides line up with TRBD1. Trimming removed 5 bases from V and 5 bases from J; junction bases left unmatched: 13. Germline V CDR1 and CDR2: SQVTM, ANQGSEA. This CDR3 is built from 15 residues. CDR3 amino acids: CSVKISRQGVHEQYF. For the CDR3, the DNA is TGCAGCGTTAAAATCTCCCGACAGGGGGTCCACGAGCAGTACTTC.

This clonotype was found once. The chain has TRBV20-1 and TRBJ2-5; D possibly matches TRBD1 or TRBD2 (6 bases each). The CDR3 contains 15 residues. Germline V lookup: CDR1 DFQATT, CDR2 SNEGSKA (reference sequence). V was shortened by 5 bases and J by 4 bases, with 20 bases between the two germline ends. CDR3 sequence: CSAQPETSGAETQYF. The CDR3 nucleotides read TGCAGTGCTCAACCCGAGACTTCGGGGGCAGAGACCCAGTACTTC.

Turning to this clonotype: Germline and junction disagree at one end, which may indicate a read error. V usage is TRBV6-2 or TRBV6-3 and J usage is TRBJ2-7; D is undetermined. The V gene's germline CDR1 is MNHEY and CDR2 SVGEGT. This CDR3 is built from 11 residues. This CDR3 is CASSHSYGQYF. The CDR3 region has the DNA TGTGCCAGCAGTCACTCCTACGGGCAGTACTTC.

This chain uses TRBV27 with TRBJ2-1; 8 nucleotides agree with TRBD2. V dropped 10 bases and J dropped 4; count of bases not matched to a gene: 15. The CDR3 length is 16 residues. CDR1 MNHEY and CDR2 SMNVEV come from the germline V gene (reference sequence). CDR3 nucleotide sequence: TGTGCCACCTCTCAAACGGTTAGCGGGGTTTACAATGAGCAGTTCTTC. Translating it yields CATSQTVSGVYNEQFF.